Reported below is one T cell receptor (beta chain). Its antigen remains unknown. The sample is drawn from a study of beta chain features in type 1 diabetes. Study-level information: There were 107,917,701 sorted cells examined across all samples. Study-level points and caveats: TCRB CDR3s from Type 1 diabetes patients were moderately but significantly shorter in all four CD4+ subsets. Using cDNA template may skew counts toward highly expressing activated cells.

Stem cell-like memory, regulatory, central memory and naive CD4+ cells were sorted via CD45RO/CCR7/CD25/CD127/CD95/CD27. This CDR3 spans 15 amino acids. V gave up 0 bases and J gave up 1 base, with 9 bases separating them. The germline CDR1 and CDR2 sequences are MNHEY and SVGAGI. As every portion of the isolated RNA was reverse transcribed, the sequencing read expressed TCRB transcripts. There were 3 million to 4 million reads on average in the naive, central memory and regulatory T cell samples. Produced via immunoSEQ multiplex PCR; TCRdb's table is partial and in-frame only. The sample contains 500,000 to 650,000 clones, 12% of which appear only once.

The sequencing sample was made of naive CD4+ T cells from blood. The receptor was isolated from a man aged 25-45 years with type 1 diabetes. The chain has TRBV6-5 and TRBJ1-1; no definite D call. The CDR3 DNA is TGTGCCAGCAGTTACTCAACCTTAAGGAACACTGAAGCTTTCTTT. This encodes CASSYSTLRNTEAFF.